One sample yielded the 14 T cell receptor beta chains listed below, sequenced in a study of T cells in Graves' hyperthyroidism and ophthalmopathy. Authors of the study amplified TCR beta CDR3 regions from RNA transcripts. First-round RT-PCR of the TCR CDR3 relied on the HTBI primer set. TCRdb re-derived calls from the multiplex PCR reads in MiXCR, one entry per CDR3 protein. The sample carries around 610,000 distinct CDR3 sequences, about 14% recorded once. Sequences were obtained from blood. Receptor source: a woman in her forties with Graves' ophthalmopathy.

This clonotype appeared many times. The chain recombines TRBV30 with TRBJ1-1; D remains unclear. Germline V CDR1 and CDR2: GTSNPN, SVGIG (reference sequence). Deletions cut 0 bases from V and 7 bases from J, with 6 bases between. There are 11 residues in the CDR3. CDR3 DNA: TGTGCCTGGAGTGTAAGAGTTGAAGCTTTCTTT. Amino acids: CAWSVRVEAFF.

This clonotype has ten or more counts. This chain joins TRBV6-5 and TRBJ2-7; 9 bases line up with TRBD2. The CDR3 loop spans 14 amino acids. Per the germline V gene, CDR1 is MNHEY and CDR2 is SVGAGI. Trimming removed 8 bases from V and 1 base from J; junction bases left unmatched: 6. CDR3 bases: TGTGCCAGCTTGCCTGCGGGAGGGTCCTACGAGCAGTACTTC. Its protein product is CASLPAGGSYEQYF.

There are many counts of this clonotype. V gene TRBV28 combines with J gene TRBJ2-5; the D gene is possibly TRBD2 (5 bases). CDR3 length: 14 residues. Germline V CDR1 and CDR2: MDHEN, SYDVKM. Trimming pared 6 bases from V and 5 bases from J, leaving 16 bases between. The chain's CDR3 is CASSPTRGGETQYF. CDR3 DNA: TGTGCCAGCAGCCCCACACGGGGTGGTGAGACCCAGTACTTC.

This clonotype was recorded at least ten times. The chain has TRBV28 and TRBJ1-5; no definite D call. Germline CDR1 and CDR2: MDHEN and SYDVKM. CDR3 length equals 13 residues. V lost 2 bases and J lost 6, with 8 bases in between. The CDR3 sequence: CASSLPASQPQHF. Here the CDR3 DNA reads TGTGCCAGCAGTTTACCTGCTAGTCAGCCCCAGCATTTT. Supplemented by reference TRBV28 and TRBJ1-5, the full variable domain reads DVKVTQSSRYLVKRTGEKVFLECVQDMDHENMFWYRQDPGLGLRLIYFSYDVKMKEKGDIPEGYSVSREKKERFSLILESASTNQTSMYLCASSLPASQPQHFGDGTRLSIL.

This clonotype appeared a few times. The chain employs TRBV12-3 or TRBV12-4 and TRBJ1-1; possibly TRBD1 for D (5 bases). V lost 5 bases, J lost 5 bases, and 15 bases lay in between. The CDR3 contains 14 residues. CDR3 sequence reads: CASSPREVVTEAFF. The CDR3 DNA reads TGTGCCAGCAGTCCCAGGGAGGTTGTTACTGAAGCTTTCTTT.

This clonotype came up many times. The chain is built from TRBV12-3 or TRBV12-4 and TRBJ2-4; tentatively, D is TRBD1 (6 bases). This CDR3 comprises 14 residues. The V gene lost 8 bases and the J gene lost 1 base, with 12 bases spanning the gap. CDR3 residues: CASSRGLAKNIQYF. For the CDR3, the DNA is TGTGCCAGCTCAAGGGGGTTGGCCAAAAACATTCAGTACTTC.

This clonotype was detected only a few times. The chain combines TRBV20-1 with TRBJ1-2; 12 positions agree with TRBD1. After removal of 6 bases from V and 7 bases from J, the junction contained 9 bases not matched to a gene. Germline CDR1 reads DFQATT; CDR2 reads SNEGSKA (reference sequence). This CDR3 has 14 amino acids. The CDR3 is CSAQTGQGAFGYTF. The CDR3 DNA reads TGCAGTGCCCAAACGGGACAGGGGGCTTTTGGCTACACCTTC.

Many counts were recorded for this clonotype. The chain combines TRBV20-1 with TRBJ2-5, with D unresolved. V lost 2 bases and J lost 5, with 9 bases in between. CDR1 and CDR2 from the germline V gene are DFQATT and SNEGSKA (reference sequence). The CDR3 runs to 12 residues. The CDR3 DNA sequence: TGCAGTGCTAGATCAGCGACGGAGACCCAGTACTTC. Residues: CSARSATETQYF.

This chain joins TRBV15 and TRBJ1-5; TRBD1 matches 12 bases. Germline CDR1 reads LNHNV; CDR2 reads YYDKDF (reference sequence). The length of the CDR3 is 18 residues. J was trimmed by 1 base and V by 3 bases; bases with no gene match: 7. CDR3: CATSRAGTGGTSNQPQHF. The DNA for the CDR3 is TGTGCCACCAGCAGGGCCGGGACAGGGGGCACGAGCAATCAGCCCCAGCATTTT.

This clonotype came up many times. The V gene is TRBV19, the J gene TRBJ1-5; no definite D call. In germline, CDR1 is LNHDA, CDR2 SQIVND (reference sequence). The CDR3 runs to 15 residues. V was pared by 2 bases and J by 0 bases, with 8 bases between. CDR3 amino acids: CASSITGDSNQPQHF. CDR3 nucleotides: TGTGCCAGTAGTATAACCGGGGATAGCAATCAGCCCCAGCATTTT.

The sample holds many counts of this clonotype. This chain uses TRBV5-4 with TRBJ2-7; 12 nucleotides line up with TRBD2. After removal of 6 bases from V and 7 bases from J, the junction contained 14 bases not matched to a gene. Per germline, CDR1 SGHNT and CDR2 YYREEE (reference sequence). The CDR3 spans 16 residues. CDR3 nucleotide sequence: TGTGCCAGCACCCCCGGGCTAGCGGGAGGGCCGGGTGAGCAGTACTTC. It specifies CASTPGLAGGPGEQYF.

This clonotype was counted a few times. The chain combines TRBV3-1 with TRBJ2-4; 10 nucleotides line up with TRBD2. Germline CDR1 and CDR2: LGHDT and YNNKEL (reference sequence). This CDR3 region has 19 residues. V shed 2 bases, J shed 1 base, and the junction held 11 bases outside the gene matches. This CDR3 is CASSQTTSGPGLAKNIQYF. As DNA, the CDR3 is TGTGCCAGCAGCCAAACGACTAGCGGGCCTGGGCTGGCCAAAAACATTCAGTACTTC.

Remarks on this clonotype: The junction does not match germline at one end; this may be a read error. The chain recombines TRBV6-2 or TRBV6-3 with TRBJ2-5; D is possibly TRBD2 (5 bases). The length of the CDR3 is 14 residues. CDR1 is MNHEY, CDR2 SVGEGT, per germline. The CDR3, as DNA: TGTGCCAGCAGTTTGACCAGCGGTGGAGAGGCCCAGTACTTC. It encodes CASSLTSGGEAQYF.

This clonotype was counted many times. The chain links TRBV12-3 or TRBV12-4 to TRBJ2-5, with 10 bases identical to TRBD2. V dropped 3 bases and J dropped 5; count of bases not matched to a gene: 18. This CDR3 is 19 amino acids long. The CDR3 region is CASSFGTGGASGSGETQYF. The CDR3 coding sequence is TGTGCCAGCAGTTTCGGGACCGGGGGGGCTAGCGGGAGTGGCGAGACCCAGTACTTC.